The 12 T cell receptor beta chains listed next were all sequenced from one sample in a study of PD-1 blockade in classical Hodgkin lymphoma. All patients relapsed after autologous stem cell transplantation, and brentuximab vedotin exposure varied. The table came from immunoSEQ multiplex PCR; TCRdb's copy has only in-frame clones and leaves some out. The data show roughly 140,000 clones, around 84% seen once. The sequenced sample was peripheral blood mononuclear cells (PBMCs), obtained before the second cycle of nivolumab. These receptors originate from a human donor with classical Hodgkin lymphoma.

The CDR3 is CASSLSDRGGNTIYF. The CDR3 DNA follows: TGTGCCAGCAGTCTTTCCGACAGAGGGGGAAACACCATATATTTT. The chain combines TRBV27 with TRBJ1-3; D is possibly TRBD1 (5 bases). Germline assignment: CDR1 MNHEY and CDR2 SMNVEV (reference sequence). V shed 5 bases and J shed 4 bases, with 15 bases lying between them. This CDR3 spans 15 amino acids.

This clone was picked up one time. V and J are TRBV5-8 and TRBJ1-5; TRBD1 matches at 8 bases. V lost 4 bases to trimming and J lost 7 bases; unmatched junction nucleotides: 10. The CDR3 has 15 residues. CDR1 is SGHTS, CDR2 YDEGEE, per germline. CDR3 sequence: CASSRNSGGDQPQHF. CDR3 bases: TGTGCCAGCAGCAGAAATTCAGGGGGCGACCAGCCCCAGCATTTT.

V and J are TRBV2 and TRBJ1-2; TRBD1 matches at 10 bases. The CDR3 contains 12 residues. Unmatched junction bases numbered 3, after V lost 6 bases and J lost 8 bases. CDR1 is SNHLY, CDR2 FYNNEI, per germline. The chain's CDR3 is CASRGTGEGYTF. In DNA form, the CDR3 reads TGTGCCAGCAGGGGGACAGGGGAAGGCTACACCTTC.

The chain uses TRBV4-1 and TRBJ1-2, with D possibly matching TRBD1 (5 bases). This CDR3 is 14 amino acids long. Germline V CDR1 and CDR2: MGHRA, YSYEKL. Trimming pared 4 bases from V and 4 bases from J, leaving 13 bases between. For the CDR3, the DNA is TGCGCCAGCAGCCCCGGAGGGGCGGGCTATGGCTACACCTTC. This gives the protein CASSPGGAGYGYTF.

Written as DNA, the CDR3 is TGTGCCATCAGTGCCCCGGGGACAGGGCCCTACGAGCAGTACTTC. Its protein product is CAISAPGTGPYEQYF. The chain employs TRBV10-3 and TRBJ2-7; 9 positions match TRBD1. This CDR3 spans 15 amino acids. The V gene end was trimmed by 4 bases and the J gene end by 2 bases; junction bases not matched to a gene: 6. Germline V gene data show CDR1 as ENHRY and CDR2 as SYGVKD.

The genes are TRBV11-3 and TRBJ2-2, with unresolved D. Per the germline V gene, CDR1 is SGHNT and CDR2 is YENEEA. V was cut by 3 bases and J by 6 bases, with 8 bases left in between. This CDR3 is built from 13 residues. The CDR3 sequence is CASSFDGPGELFF. As DNA, the CDR3 is TGTGCCAGCAGCTTTGATGGCCCCGGGGAGCTGTTTTTT.

This chain joins TRBV7-3 and TRBJ2-7; no clear D gene. In germline, CDR1 is SGHTA, CDR2 FQGTGA. The CDR3 sequence is 13 residues long. V was pared by 3 bases and J by 0 bases, with 6 bases between. The CDR3 sequence: CASSFLPSYEQYF. The DNA of the CDR3 is TGTGCCAGCAGCTTCCTCCCCTCCTACGAGCAGTACTTC.

CDR3 nucleotide sequence: TGTGCCACCCGCGGGACAGTTGGAACCGGGGAGCTGTTTTTT. It is translated as CATRGTVGTGELFF. The V and J genes are TRBV19 and TRBJ2-2; D is possibly TRBD1 (7 bases). The V gene's germline CDR1 is LNHDA and CDR2 SQIVND (reference sequence). The CDR3 runs 14 residues. V shed 10 bases and J shed 5 bases, with 17 bases lying between them.

This sequence joins TRBV29-1 and TRBJ1-5; 8 bases align to TRBD1. V gave up 4 bases and J gave up 6 bases; unmatched junction bases: 11. Germline assignment: CDR1 SQVTM and CDR2 ANQGSEA. The CDR3 length is 15 residues. CDR3 amino acids: CSVAFVDRAGQPQHF. The DNA of the CDR3 is TGCAGCGTTGCATTTGTGGACAGGGCGGGTCAGCCCCAGCATTTT.

Concerning this clone itself: One junction end does not reproduce the germline sequence, and a read error may be involved. This sequence joins TRBV7-3 and TRBJ2-2, with 10 positions matching TRBD2. The CDR3 is 16 residues long. Looked up from germline, CDR1 is SGHTA and CDR2 is FQGTGA. The DNA of the CDR3 is TGTACCAGCAGCCCCCGGCTAGCGGGAGCCGGCGGGGAGCTGTTTTTT. Its translation is CTSSPRLAGAGGELFF.

The chain recombines TRBV9 with TRBJ2-3, with D possibly being TRBD1 (5 bases). The germline CDR1 and CDR2 sequences are SGDLS and YYNGEE. V was cut by 5 bases and J by 5 bases, with 12 bases left in between. The CDR3 contains 13 residues. The CDR3 spells CASRSTAGDTQYF. The DNA of the CDR3 is TGTGCCAGCAGGTCGACAGCCGGAGATACGCAGTATTTT.

The chain carries TRBV7-7 and TRBJ2-5; TRBD1 agrees at 9 bases. Losses at the gene ends were 3 bases for V and 5 bases for J; bases not matched to a gene: 4. Germline lookup yields CDR1 SSHAT and CDR2 FNYEAQ (reference sequence). The CDR3 has 14 amino acids. The CDR3 DNA is TGTGCCAGCAGCTTCTCGGGACAGGGTGAGACCCAGTACTTC. The encoded protein is CASSFSGQGETQYF.